A single sample is the source of the 21 T cell receptor beta chains below, sequenced in a study of cytomegalovirus exposure and HLA in healthy donors. Researchers ran the PCR with 60 Vbeta and 13 Jbeta primers. Profiled with immunoSEQ multiplex PCR; TCRdb holds only in-frame clones, not every one. The sample includes around 130,000 clones, 65% to 90% of them seen just once. The sequencing input was PBMCs. The receptor source for this set is a female donor in good health and CMV-seronegative.

CDR3 sequence reads: CASLPGESYGYTF. CDR3 sequence (DNA): TGTGCCAGCCTCCCAGGGGAGTCTTATGGCTACACCTTC. This chain joins TRBV28 and TRBJ1-2; TRBD1 might be the D (6 bases). The CDR3 runs 13 residues. Germline lookup yields CDR1 MDHEN and CDR2 SYDVKM. Between the trimmed V and J ends, which lost 8 bases and 5 bases, there was a span of 15 bases.

The chain carries TRBV25-1 and TRBJ2-7; D possibly corresponds to TRBD2 (7 bases). Germline V gene lookup returns CDR1 MGHDK and CDR2 SYGVNS. V was clipped by 6 bases and J by 4 bases, with 13 bases between them. The CDR3 contains 13 residues. The CDR3 spells CASREGGEYEQYF. CDR3 DNA sequence: TGTGCCAGCAGGGAGGGGGGGGAATACGAGCAGTACTTC.

The CDR3 sequence: CASTSRVTGSHYEQYF. DNA of the CDR3: TGTGCCAGCACCTCCCGGGTGACAGGTTCTCACTACGAGCAGTACTTC. The rearrangement uses TRBV21-1 and TRBJ2-7; the table's D call of TRBD1 was not tested on the DNA. TRBV21-1 is given as a pseudogene. The CDR3 is made up of 16 amino acids.

V gene TRBV28 combines with J gene TRBJ1-2; D perhaps matches TRBD1 (6 bases). CDR3 length equals 13 residues. Per the germline V gene, CDR1 is MDHEN and CDR2 is SYDVKM. Trimming pared 7 bases from V and 4 bases from J, leaving 13 bases between. The CDR3 DNA reads TGTGCCAGCACCTCCCCAGGGGCCTATGGCTACACCTTC. This gives the protein CASTSPGAYGYTF.

This chain connects TRBV6-4 to TRBJ2-1, with 8 bases aligning to TRBD2. After removal of 6 bases from V and 9 bases from J, the junction contained 10 bases not matched to a gene. The length of the CDR3 is 14 residues. Per germline, CDR1 MRHNA and CDR2 SNTAGT. This CDR3 is CASSPGLEGGEQFF. CDR3 nucleotides: TGTGCCAGCAGCCCGGGACTAGAGGGGGGTGAGCAGTTCTTC.

The V call is TRBV19, the J call TRBJ1-2; 8 bases map to TRBD1. CDR3 length: 12 residues. Trimming cost V 10 bases and J 5 bases; bases outside gene matches: 6. The germline CDR1 and CDR2 sequences are LNHDA and SQIVND (reference sequence). In DNA, the CDR3 is TGTGCCACTGGACAGGGCGGTTATGGCTACACCTTC. Residues: CATGQGGYGYTF.

This clone appeared a single time. CDR3: CASSYSQNTEAFF. CDR3 DNA sequence: TGTGCCAGCAGTTATAGCCAGAACACTGAAGCTTTCTTT. This chain links TRBV27 with TRBJ1-1, with D unclear. The CDR3 has 13 amino acids. CDR1 and CDR2 from the germline V gene are MNHEY and SMNVEV (reference sequence). Trimming pared 4 bases from V and 1 base from J, leaving 7 bases between.

This clone was seen more than once but under ten times. V usage is TRBV29-1 and J usage is TRBJ2-2; 7 bases are a match to TRBD2. Germline lookup yields CDR1 SQVTM and CDR2 ANQGSEA. J was trimmed by 6 bases and V by 6 bases; bases with no gene match: 10. CDR3 length: 14 amino acids. The CDR3 coding sequence is TGCAGCGTCTGGGGGGGGGTGGTCGCCGGGGAGCTGTTTTTT. Translating gives CSVWGGVVAGELFF.

The V call is TRBV19, the J call TRBJ2-5, with 10 bases matching TRBD2. CDR1 is LNHDA and CDR2 is SQIVND in the germline V gene (reference sequence). The CDR3 sequence is 15 residues long. With V trimmed by 1 base and J by 2 bases, 1 base remained unmatched. Here the CDR3 DNA reads TGTGCCAGTAGTATAGGAGCGGGAGGGCAAGAGACCCAGTACTTC. Translated, it gives CASSIGAGGQETQYF. The entire variable domain, with the rest obtained from reference TRBV19 and TRBJ2-5, is as follows: DGGITQSPKYLFRKEGQNVTLSCEQNLNHDAMYWYRQDPGQGLRLIYYSQIVNDFQKGDIAEGYSVSREKKESFPLTVTSAQKNPTAFYLCASSIGAGGQETQYFGPGTRLLVL.

This clone was observed a handful of times. The chain joins TRBV6-6 to TRBJ1-4; 9 bases line up with TRBD1. V shed 4 bases and J 11 bases; nucleotides not matched to a gene: 5. In germline, CDR1 is MNHNY, CDR2 SVGAGI (reference sequence). This CDR3 is 13 amino acids long. The CDR3 DNA sequence: TGTGCCAGCAGTTCCTCAACAGGGGGCAAACTGTTTTTT. It is translated as CASSSSTGGKLFF.

V and J are TRBV6-1 and TRBJ2-7; D may be TRBD2 (7 bases). The germline gives CDR1 MNHNS, CDR2 SASEGT. Trimming left V 3 bases short and J 5 bases short, with 17 bases between. The CDR3 length is 15 residues. As DNA, the CDR3 is TGTGCCAGCAGTGACCCCGGGGGGACATTCGACGAGCAGTACTTC. Its protein is CASSDPGGTFDEQYF.

The chain carries TRBV2 and TRBJ2-5; possibly TRBD2 for D (5 bases). In germline, CDR1 is SNHLY, CDR2 FYNNEI. The CDR3 is made up of 13 amino acids. With 7 bases removed from V and 1 base from J, the gap between germline ends came to 10 bases. In DNA form, the CDR3 reads TGTGCCAGCATTAAGCGGACCCAAGAGACCCAGTACTTC. Its translation is CASIKRTQETQYF. Complete variable domain (other parts from reference TRBV2 and TRBJ2-5): EPEVTQTPSHQVTQMGQEVILRCVPISNHLYFYWYRQILGQKVEFLVSFYNNEISEKSEIFDDQFSVERPDGSNFTLKIRSTKLEDSAMYFCASIKRTQETQYFGPGTRLLVL.

The genes are TRBV19 and TRBJ2-1; the D is unclear. This CDR3 contains 15 residues. Trimming left V 3 bases short and J 10 bases short, with 19 bases between. In germline, CDR1 is LNHDA, CDR2 SQIVND (reference sequence). The CDR3 nucleotides are TGTGCCAGTAGTATTTTAATGGCTAGTCTGCGCGAGCAGTTCTTC. The encoded protein is CASSILMASLREQFF.

This clone appeared a few times. The V call is TRBV7-9, the J call TRBJ2-6; a weak D match, TRBD1 (6 bases). CDR1 and CDR2 (germline): SEHNR, FQNEAQ (reference sequence). This CDR3 is built from 13 residues. Trimming took 9 bases from V and 2 from J, leaving 8 bases between them. Here the CDR3 reads CASGGPGANVLTF. DNA of the CDR3: TGTGCCAGTGGGGGCCCTGGGGCCAACGTCCTGACTTTC.

The V call is TRBV7-9, the J call TRBJ2-1; TRBD2 matches at 8 bases. Germline V gives CDR1 SEHNR, CDR2 FQNEAQ (reference sequence). V lost 5 bases to trimming and J lost 7 bases; unmatched junction nucleotides: 7. This CDR3 region has 14 residues. DNA of the CDR3: TGTGCCAGCAGCCCAGGACTAGCAGGAAATGAGCAGTTCTTC. Translating it yields CASSPGLAGNEQFF.

The V call is TRBV30, the J call TRBJ2-7; 8 bases match TRBD1. Germline assignment: CDR1 GTSNPN and CDR2 SVGIG (reference sequence). The CDR3 extends over 13 amino acids. The V and J ends lost 0 bases and 11 bases, in that order; junction bases with no gene match: 9. This CDR3 reads CAWSVKSTGQEYF. Written as DNA, the CDR3 is TGTGCCTGGAGTGTGAAGAGCACGGGACAGGAGTACTTC.

CDR3 sequence reads: CASSLDRLAGDTGELFF. The CDR3 DNA sequence: TGCGCCAGCAGCTTGGACCGACTAGCGGGAGACACCGGGGAGCTGTTTTTT. The chain uses TRBV5-1 and TRBJ2-2; 12 nucleotides align to TRBD2. This CDR3 contains 17 residues. Per the germline V gene, CDR1 is SGHRS and CDR2 is YFSETQ. V shed 0 bases, J shed 3 bases, and the junction held 3 bases outside the gene matches.

This clone has just a few counts. The sample contains more than one DNA sequence encoding this CDR3. The gene calls are TRBV6-5 and TRBJ2-5; unclear D gene. CDR1 MNHEY and CDR2 SVGAGI come from the germline V gene. The CDR3 extends over 11 amino acids. Trimming took 6 bases from V and 5 from J, leaving 7 bases between them. CDR3 loop: CASSLRETQYF. CDR3 DNA: TGTGCCAGCAGCTTGAGGGAGACCCAGTACTTC.

The table lists this clone with a count of one. The chain recombines TRBV28 with TRBJ2-7, with D uncertain. CDR1 is MDHEN, CDR2 SYDVKM, per germline. V shed 2 bases and J shed 2 bases, with 10 bases lying between them. This CDR3 region has 14 residues. The CDR3 DNA reads as TGTGCCAGCAGTTTAGGGCTTTCCACCTACGAGCAGTACTTC. Translation gives CASSLGLSTYEQYF.

The table lists this clone with a count of one. The chain joins TRBV9 to TRBJ2-2; D not certain. V was trimmed by 4 bases and J by 6 bases, leaving 7 bases between them. Per germline, CDR1 SGDLS and CDR2 YYNGEE. This CDR3 has 12 amino acids. The CDR3 region has the DNA TGTGCCAGCAGCCCGTTCCCCGGGGAGCTGTTTTTT. This codes for CASSPFPGELFF. Full variable domain (missing parts from reference TRBV9 and TRBJ2-2): DSGVTQTPKHLITATGQRVTLRCSPRSGDLSVYWYQQSLDQGLQFLIQYYNGEERAKGNILERFSAQQFPDLHSELNLSSLELGDSALYFCASSPFPGELFFGEGSRLTVL.

This sequence joins TRBV27 and TRBJ2-7; 7 positions match TRBD1. Germline V gives CDR1 MNHEY, CDR2 SMNVEV (reference sequence). This CDR3 is built from 14 residues. V trimming: 6 bases; J trimming: 2 bases; junction bases outside the gene matches: 7. The CDR3 reads CASSPGTAPYEQYF. Written as DNA, the CDR3 is TGTGCCAGCAGCCCAGGGACAGCCCCCTACGAGCAGTACTTC.